This TCR beta chain is from a study of cytomegalovirus exposure and HLA in healthy donors. After removal of 3 bases from V and 5 bases from J, the junction contained 5 bases not matched to a gene. The CDR3 length is 15 residues. The V gene's germline CDR1 is MDHEN and CDR2 SYDVKM. PCR was performed using 60 Vbeta and 13 Jbeta primers. Produced via immunoSEQ multiplex PCR; TCRdb's table is partial and in-frame only. The sample carries 150,000 to 200,000 clones, roughly 87% recorded once. Sequenced sample: PBMCs. This chain uses TRBV28 with TRBJ1-4; 8 bases map to TRBD1. The TCR comes from a boy aged 2-9 years in good health and CMV-seronegative. CDR3 in amino acids: CASSLGGTGNEKLFF. The CDR3 DNA reads TGTGCCAGCAGTTTGGGGGGGACAGGCAATGAAAAACTGTTTTTT.